The 20 T cell receptor beta chains given below trace back to one sample, sequenced in a study of CD8 T cells in ankylosing spondylitis. TCRdb passed the 5' RACE reads through MiXCR, listing each CDR3 protein once. The data hold more than 300,000 distinct CDR3 sequences, with less than 10% observed a single time. Study-wide results and caveats: Ankylosing spondylitis blood appeared to carry a characteristic TCR beta motif of fewer than 10 highly homologous variants.

Antigen specificity for these receptors is unknown. The sequenced sample was blood, either unsorted or a sorted T cell fraction (not recorded which). These receptors were obtained from a male donor with ankylosing spondylitis.

The chain employs TRBV5-1 and TRBJ2-3, with D tentatively TRBD2 (5 bases). The CDR3 is 15 amino acids. The germline V and J ends were trimmed by 4 bases and 4 bases, with 16 bases remaining between them. Germline lookup yields CDR1 SGHRS and CDR2 YFSETQ. The CDR3 loop is CASSPEEVGADTQYF. The CDR3 nucleotides read TGCGCCAGCAGCCCGGAGGAGGTGGGAGCAGATACGCAGTATTTT.

This clonotype was counted a few times. CDR3 residues: CASSLARGQETQYF. The CDR3 DNA sequence: TGCGCCAGCAGCTTGGCCCGGGGTCAAGAGACCCAGTACTTC. This chain uses TRBV5-1 with TRBJ2-5; the D gene is possibly TRBD2 (5 bases). Per the germline V gene, CDR1 is SGHRS and CDR2 is YFSETQ. V gave up 0 bases and J gave up 2 bases, with 8 bases separating them. The CDR3 runs to 14 residues.

This clonotype was counted at least ten times. CDR3 nucleotide sequence: TGTGCCAGCAGCTCAGGTTACAATGAGCAGTTCTTC. This gives the protein CASSSGYNEQFF. The gene calls are TRBV11-1 and TRBJ2-1; D is unclear. The ends were cut back, 4 bases at V and 4 bases at J, with 5 bases in the middle. CDR3 length equals 12 residues. Germline V lookup: CDR1 SGHAT, CDR2 FQDESV (reference sequence).

This clonotype was seen only a few times. The rearrangement joins TRBV5-1 to TRBJ2-7; D not certain. This CDR3 contains 11 residues. V shed 7 bases and J shed 6 bases, with 11 bases lying between them. Looked up from germline, CDR1 is SGHRS and CDR2 is YFSETQ. CDR3 nucleotides: TGCGCCAGCCGCAGAGGTTCCGAGCAGTACTTC. As protein: CASRRGSEQYF.

A word on this clonotype: At one end, the junction sequence differs from germline, possibly due to a read error. V gene TRBV12-3 or TRBV12-4 combines with J gene TRBJ2-3, with D tentatively TRBD1 (6 bases). There are 18 residues in the CDR3. The CDR3 DNA sequence: TGTGCCATCAGTTTAGCACCCGGACAGCGGACTAGCACAGATACGCAGTATTTT. It encodes CAISLAPGQRTSTDTQYF.

This clonotype was observed a few times. The V gene is TRBV18, the J gene TRBJ1-6, with a tentative D call TRBD1 (5 bases). This CDR3 contains 16 residues. V gave up 1 base and J gave up 7 bases, with 14 bases separating them. Germline CDR1 and CDR2: KGHSH and LQKENI. The CDR3 region is CASSPRTDGGNSPLHF. Written as DNA, the CDR3 is TGTGCCAGCTCACCACGGACGGACGGGGGGAATTCACCCCTCCACTTT.

The chain uses TRBV28 and TRBJ2-6, with a weak D call TRBD2 (5 bases). The V gene's germline CDR1 is MDHEN and CDR2 SYDVKM. Trimming stripped 2 bases from V and 1 base from J, with 12 bases between. The CDR3 length is 17 residues. The CDR3 protein is CASSLPGDFSGANVLTF. CDR3 bases: TGTGCCAGCAGTTTACCCGGGGATTTTTCTGGGGCCAACGTCCTGACTTTC.

This clonotype occurred many times. The V call is TRBV29-1, the J call TRBJ1-1; D might be TRBD1 (6 bases). V was pared by 4 bases and J by 4 bases, with 10 bases between. The CDR3 totals 12 residues. From germline, CDR1 is SQVTM and CDR2 ANQGSEA. CDR3 protein: CSVVRGPTEAFF. Here the CDR3 DNA reads TGCAGCGTTGTGCGGGGGCCCACTGAAGCTTTCTTT.

This chain uses TRBV12-3 or TRBV12-4 with TRBJ1-1; no firm D call. This CDR3 contains 13 residues. V was pared by 2 bases and J by 5 bases, with 9 bases between. CDR3 residues: CASSLLGGTEAFF. In DNA, the CDR3 is TGTGCCAGCAGTTTATTGGGAGGGACTGAAGCTTTCTTT.

The table lists this clonotype with many counts. V gene TRBV7-7 combines with J gene TRBJ2-1, with D possibly matching TRBD2 (6 bases). V shed 2 bases and J shed 1 base, with 12 bases lying between them. Germline V lookup: CDR1 SSHAT, CDR2 FNYEAQ (reference sequence). This CDR3 spans 16 amino acids. This chain's CDR3 is CASSLLPGLSYNEQFF. The CDR3 bases are TGTGCCAGCAGCTTACTCCCCGGACTATCCTACAATGAGCAGTTCTTC. Based on the CDR3 plus reference TRBV7-7 and TRBJ2-1, the full variable domain is GAGVSQSPRYKVTKRGQDVTLRCDPISSHATLYWYQQALGQGPEFLTYFNYEAQPDKSGLPSDRFSAERPEGSISTLTIQRTEQRDSAMYRCASSLLPGLSYNEQFFGPGTRLTVL.

This clonotype has a handful of counts. The chain employs TRBV7-8 and TRBJ2-3, with 9 bases aligning to TRBD2. CDR3 size: 16 residues. V dropped 5 bases and J dropped 0; count of bases not matched to a gene: 6. Germline CDR1 and CDR2: SGHVS and FQNEAQ. The CDR3 sequence: CASSIQTSGSTDTQYF. The CDR3 nucleotides are TGTGCCAGCAGCATCCAGACTAGCGGTAGCACAGATACGCAGTATTTT.

The chain joins TRBV5-6 to TRBJ2-2; 8 bases are shared with TRBD2. Germline CDR1 reads SGHDT; CDR2 reads YYEEEE. The CDR3 is 18 amino acids. With 1 base clipped from V and 2 bases from J, the junction kept 10 bases outside the gene matches. The CDR3 reads CASSLYASGWGNTGELFF. Here the CDR3 DNA reads TGTGCCAGCAGCTTGTATGCTAGCGGGTGGGGCAACACCGGGGAGCTGTTTTTT.

This clonotype was detected only a few times. The rearrangement links TRBV11-2 to TRBJ2-1, with TRBD1 matching 7 bases. CDR1 and CDR2 from the germline V gene are SGHAT and FQNNGV. With V trimmed by 5 bases and J by 3 bases, 10 bases remained unmatched. The CDR3 spans 16 residues. CDR3 sequence reads: CASSPRTGDNYNEQFF. In nucleotides, the CDR3 is TGTGCCAGCAGCCCTCGGACAGGAGATAACTACAATGAGCAGTTCTTC.

The chain links TRBV9 to TRBJ1-2; 9 bases align to TRBD1. Germline V gene lookup returns CDR1 SGDLS and CDR2 YYNGEE. This CDR3 has 15 amino acids. Trimming at V came to 2 bases and at J to 4 bases, leaving 6 bases not matched to a gene. CDR3 protein: CASSVSQGAGYGYTF. In DNA, the CDR3 is TGTGCCAGCAGCGTCTCACAGGGGGCGGGCTATGGCTACACCTTC.

This clonotype has ten or more counts. The CDR3 DNA follows: TGCAGTGCGCAAACAGGGGGAGCTTGGGATACGCAGTATTTT. It is translated as CSAQTGGAWDTQYF. The V call is TRBV20-1, the J call TRBJ2-3, with 8 nucleotides matching TRBD1. CDR3 length: 14 amino acids. V was clipped by 6 bases and J by 6 bases; unmatched bases: 11. CDR1 DFQATT and CDR2 SNEGSKA come from the germline V gene (reference sequence).

This clonotype was counted only a few times. V and J are TRBV11-2 and TRBJ1-6; a possible D gene is TRBD1 (6 bases). Germline CDR1 is SGHAT and CDR2 is FQNNGV. The CDR3 totals 15 residues. V lost 1 base and J 8 bases, leaving 12 bases between the germline ends. The CDR3 is CASSLGPGEYSPLHF. The CDR3 DNA is TGTGCCAGCAGCTTAGGCCCAGGGGAATATTCACCCCTCCACTTT.

This clonotype was counted between two and nine times. The V gene is TRBV3-1, the J gene TRBJ2-5, with unresolved D. The CDR3 consists of 13 residues. CDR1 and CDR2 (germline): LGHDT, YNNKEL (reference sequence). V was pared by 4 bases and J by 2 bases, with 8 bases between. CDR3 residues: CASSLINQETQYF. In DNA form, the CDR3 reads TGTGCCAGCAGCCTGATAAATCAAGAGACCCAGTACTTC.

Ten or more counts support this clonotype. V and J are TRBV12-3 or TRBV12-4 and TRBJ1-1; 7 positions agree with TRBD1. The junction had 11 bases not matched to a gene; V was cut back by 10 bases and J by 3 bases. This CDR3 has 14 amino acids. The CDR3 is CAIQGRGGDTEAFF. CDR3 sequence (DNA): TGTGCCATACAGGGGCGCGGGGGGGACACTGAAGCTTTCTTT.

This clonotype was counted at least ten times. This chain connects TRBV12-3 or TRBV12-4 to TRBJ1-5; possibly TRBD1 for D (5 bases). Trimming removed 3 bases from V and 0 bases from J, with 15 bases in between. The CDR3 totals 17 residues. Here the CDR3 reads CASSLVLGQGSNQPQHF. In nucleotides, the CDR3 is TGTGCCAGCAGTTTGGTCCTAGGGCAGGGTAGCAATCAGCCCCAGCATTTT.

This chain uses TRBV24-1 with TRBJ2-5, with 7 bases lining up with TRBD1. V shed 3 bases and J 0 bases; nucleotides not matched to a gene: 3. Germline-derived CDR1 and CDR2 are KGHDR and SFDVKD. The CDR3 is 15 amino acids. CDR3 bases: TGTGCCACCAGTGATGTGACAGGGTACCAAGAGACCCAGTACTTC. Encoded protein: CATSDVTGYQETQYF.